The T cell receptor (beta chain) described here comes from a study of PD-L1 blockade in urothelial cancer. Across the whole study: The year 2014 saw patients start atezolizumab, 1,200 mg intravenously every 3 weeks. Median blood clonality was around 0.086, with about 86,000 unique TCRs. Once treatment had started, blood was analyzed at 3 weeks (second dose) and again at 6 weeks.

This CDR3 comprises 15 residues. V dropped 4 bases and J dropped 2; count of bases not matched to a gene: 2. In germline, CDR1 is SGHTS, CDR2 YDEGEE. Sequencing was performed with immunoSEQ multiplex PCR; in TCRdb, only in-frame clones are kept and a portion is missing. Of tens of thousands of clones in the sample, about 80% were seen once. The patients had locally advanced or metastatic urothelial carcinoma. This chain connects TRBV5-8 to TRBJ2-1; 11 nucleotides match TRBD1. This receptor was taken from a man in his 70s with urothelial cancer. Sequenced material: PBMCs, taken around atezolizumab (anti-PD-L1) treatment. The CDR3: CASSGQGAAYNEQFF. For the CDR3, the DNA is TGTGCCAGCAGCGGACAGGGGGCGGCCTACAATGAGCAGTTCTTC.